This T cell receptor beta chain was identified in a study of blood T cell repertoires in COVID-19. Across the study: The cDNA or gDNA used as material had been derived from T cells, B-cell-depleted T cells, or PBMCs.

TCRdb keeps only in-frame clones here, not all; method: immunoSEQ multiplex PCR. Altogether about 140,000 clones are present, 79% being singletons, with the ten largest covering about 9%. Trimming cost V 4 bases and J 6 bases, with 10 bases left between them. The CDR3 has 13 residues. Germline CDR1 and CDR2: MNHEY and SVGEGT. Sample: peripheral blood. The sequence came from a man aged 50 or older with active or convalescent COVID-19. The rearrangement uses TRBV6-2 or TRBV6-3 and TRBJ2-1; weak D call: TRBD1 (6 bases). The CDR3 region has the DNA TGTGCCAGCAGTTCCCTCAGGGGCAATGAGCAGTTCTTC. This codes for CASSSLRGNEQFF.